The 27 T cell receptor beta chains listed next were all sequenced from one sample in a study of CD8 T cells in ankylosing spondylitis. One entry per CDR3 protein, called by TCRdb with MiXCR from the 5' RACE reads. The sample records some 350,000 distinct CDR3 sequences, roughly 14% being singletons. What was sequenced was blood, either unsorted or a sorted T cell fraction (not recorded which). All receptors derive from a male donor with ankylosing spondylitis or in good health (not recorded which).

This chain joins TRBV7-2 and TRBJ1-2, with 9 bases fitting TRBD1. J was trimmed by 6 bases and V by 1 base; bases with no gene match: 6. Germline-derived CDR1 and CDR2 are SGHTA and FQGNSA. There are 15 residues in the CDR3. CDR3 sequence reads: CASSLGSDRGNGYTF. The CDR3 bases are TGTGCCAGCAGCTTAGGAAGTGACAGGGGGAATGGCTACACCTTC.

This sequence joins TRBV10-3 and TRBJ2-5; D perhaps matches TRBD2 (5 bases). Trimming removed 2 bases at V and 5 bases at J, with 9 bases between. The CDR3 runs 13 residues. Germline V gene data show CDR1 as ENHRY and CDR2 as SYGVKD. CDR3: CAISEGLKETQYF. CDR3 in DNA: TGTGCCATCAGTGAGGGACTGAAGGAGACCCAGTACTTC.

The V and J genes are TRBV27 and TRBJ2-7; 9 nucleotides match TRBD1. The CDR3 sequence is 17 residues long. Germline trimming cut 7 bases from V and 3 bases from J; bases unmatched to any gene: 16. Germline V gene data show CDR1 as MNHEY and CDR2 as SMNVEV (reference sequence). CDR3 coding DNA: TGTGCCAGCACCCTAACACTCTCCCGGGACAGGGTCTACGAGCAGTACTTC. It specifies CASTLTLSRDRVYEQYF.

The table lists this clonotype with a few counts. V and J are TRBV7-6 and TRBJ2-1, with 8 bases identical to TRBD2. CDR1 and CDR2 (germline): SGHVS, FNYEAQ. The V and J ends lost 5 bases and 6 bases, in that order; junction bases with no gene match: 3. This CDR3 region has 13 residues. CDR3 in DNA: TGTGCCAGCAGCCAGCGGGGGACCAATGAGCAGTTCTTC. Translating gives CASSQRGTNEQFF.

V is TRBV6-5 and J is TRBJ1-2; D is uncertain. Trimming took 0 bases from V and 5 from J, leaving 19 bases between them. The CDR3 is 17 amino acids. Germline CDR1 MNHEY, CDR2 SVGAGI. The CDR3 DNA sequence: TGTGCCAGCAGTTACTCGTCAGTGGGCCTCAGTGGGTATGGCTACACCTTC. Protein product: CASSYSSVGLSGYGYTF.

The rearrangement links TRBV28 to TRBJ1-5; D is unresolved. Trimming cost V 5 bases and J 3 bases, with 14 bases left between them. The CDR3 is made up of 15 amino acids. Germline values: CDR1 MDHEN, CDR2 SYDVKM. In nucleotides, the CDR3 is TGTGCCAGCAGTAAAATAGGGCTTTCCAATCAGCCCCAGCATTTT. This sequence encodes CASSKIGLSNQPQHF.

This clonotype was picked up many times. The V gene is TRBV12-3 or TRBV12-4, the J gene TRBJ2-1; 7 bases match TRBD1. This CDR3 is built from 14 residues. Trimming cost V 5 bases and J 4 bases; bases outside gene matches: 5. As DNA, the CDR3 is TGTGCCAGCAGTCGACAGGGTGGGTACAATGAGCAGTTCTTC. Amino acid sequence: CASSRQGGYNEQFF.

This chain joins TRBV15 and TRBJ1-2; D perhaps matches TRBD1 (6 bases). Deletions cut 0 bases from V and 4 bases from J, with 18 bases between. The germline gives CDR1 LNHNV, CDR2 YYDKDF (reference sequence). The CDR3 totals 17 residues. This CDR3 reads CATSRDWGAGSGYGYTF. As DNA, the CDR3 is TGTGCCACCAGCAGAGATTGGGGGGCCGGGAGCGGCTATGGCTACACCTTC.

Here the CDR3 DNA reads TGTGCCAGCAGCCCACTCAGTGTGTCCTATAATTCACCCCTCCACTTT. This encodes CASSPLSVSYNSPLHF. The chain employs TRBV3-1 and TRBJ1-6; D gene ambiguous. Germline V lookup: CDR1 LGHDT, CDR2 YNNKEL (reference sequence). There are 16 residues in the CDR3. V was shortened by 4 bases and J by 1 base, with 11 bases between the two germline ends. The variable domain in full, with the rest retrieved from reference TRBV3-1 and TRBJ1-6, is DTAVSQTPKYLVTQMGNDKSIKCEQNLGHDTMYWYKQDSKKFLKIMFSYNNKELIINETVPNRFSPKSPDKAHLNLHINSLELGDSAVYFCASSPLSVSYNSPLHFGNGTRLTVT.

This clonotype came up a few times. This chain links TRBV10-3 with TRBJ2-3, with unresolved D. Germline V CDR1 and CDR2: ENHRY, SYGVKD. This CDR3 has 12 amino acids. Trimming left V 4 bases short and J 5 bases short, with 7 bases between. This chain's CDR3 is CAISADQDTQYF. The DNA for the CDR3 is TGTGCCATCAGTGCCGACCAAGATACGCAGTATTTT.

The J gene is TRBJ2-1, the V gene TRBV7-8, with 7 bases that match TRBD2. The germline V gene has CDR1 SGHVS and CDR2 FQNEAQ. V lost 4 bases, J lost 6 bases, and 9 bases stayed unmatched. This CDR3 region has 15 residues. The CDR3 nucleotides are TGTGCCAGCAGCTCAGCTAGCGGAGGCATCAATGAGCAGTTCTTC. It codes for CASSSASGGINEQFF.

This clonotype was counted only a few times. The rearrangement joins TRBV2 to TRBJ1-2, with D hard to call. This CDR3 has 11 amino acids. The germline V gene encodes CDR1 SNHLY and CDR2 FYNNEI. The germline V and J ends were trimmed by 3 bases and 5 bases, with 4 bases remaining between them. As DNA, the CDR3 is TGTGCCAGCAGTGAGGAATATGGCTACACCTTC. Its translation: CASSEEYGYTF.

This CDR3 is CASSQAAGLAGKSVGDEQFF. Here the CDR3 DNA reads TGTGCCAGCAGCCAAGCCGCCGGACTAGCGGGAAAGTCAGTCGGTGATGAGCAGTTCTTC. The chain is built from TRBV4-2 and TRBJ2-1, with 12 bases aligning to TRBD2. This CDR3 has 20 amino acids. V lost 1 base to trimming and J lost 8 bases; unmatched junction nucleotides: 18. The germline CDR1 and CDR2 sequences are LGHNA and YNFKEQ.

This sequence joins TRBV5-6 and TRBJ2-7, with D possibly matching TRBD2 (5 bases). CDR3 length equals 14 residues. Germline loops: CDR1 SGHDT, CDR2 YYEEEE. V was trimmed by 4 bases and J by 6 bases, leaving 17 bases between them. CDR3 amino acids: CASSPGLPWLEQYF. In DNA, the CDR3 is TGTGCCAGCAGCCCCGGACTCCCCTGGCTCGAGCAGTACTTC.

Ten or more counts support this clonotype. This chain links TRBV12-3 or TRBV12-4 with TRBJ2-7; 11 bases fit TRBD2. This CDR3 region has 13 residues. J lost 5 bases, V lost 8 bases, and 5 bases had no gene match. The CDR3 DNA is TGTGCCAGCCGTCTAGCGGGGGGAGACGAGCAGTACTTC. Encoded protein: CASRLAGGDEQYF.

The chain uses TRBV5-1 and TRBJ2-3, with TRBD1 matching 10 bases. The CDR3 has 14 amino acids. Germline V gene data show CDR1 as SGHRS and CDR2 as YFSETQ. After removal of 4 bases from V and 10 bases from J, the junction contained 9 bases not matched to a gene. DNA for the CDR3: TGCGCCAGCAGCCCGGACAGGGGGGCCACCTCGCAGTATTTT. This codes for CASSPDRGATSQYF.

The rearrangement links TRBV5-5 to TRBJ1-4; TRBD1 matches 9 bases. The CDR3 runs to 15 residues. Germline loops: CDR1 SGHKS, CDR2 YYEKEE (reference sequence). With 3 bases clipped from V and 6 bases from J, the junction kept 6 bases outside the gene matches. The CDR3 region has the DNA TGTGCCAGCAGCTCCGGACAGGGGTCCCATGAAAAACTGTTTTTT. It yields the protein CASSSGQGSHEKLFF.

This chain joins TRBV15 and TRBJ1-1; 10 nucleotides match TRBD1. V shed 1 base, J shed 4 bases, and the junction held 0 bases outside the gene matches. CDR1 is LNHNV, CDR2 YYDKDF, per germline (reference sequence). The CDR3 sequence is 14 residues long. The CDR3 DNA reads as TGTGCCACCAGCAGAGGGGACAGGGGCACTGAAGCTTTCTTT. Its protein is CATSRGDRGTEAFF.

This clonotype was seen a single time. The chain is built from TRBV11-2 and TRBJ2-5; tentative D call: TRBD2 (6 bases). V lost 0 bases and J lost 5, with 13 bases in between. Germline V gene sequence: CDR1 SGHAT, CDR2 FQNNGV. The CDR3 covers 15 residues. CDR3 DNA sequence: TGTGCCAGCAGCTTAGACGGGAGCGTCGGGGAGACCCAGTACTTC. It translates to CASSLDGSVGETQYF.

This clonotype was seen only a few times. The chain has TRBV10-3 and TRBJ2-5; D possibly corresponds to TRBD2 (6 bases). The germline V and J ends were trimmed by 1 base and 3 bases, with 6 bases remaining between them. The V gene's germline CDR1 is ENHRY and CDR2 SYGVKD. CDR3 length: 13 residues. The CDR3 sequence is CAISEWREETQYF. CDR3 coding DNA: TGTGCCATCAGTGAGTGGAGGGAAGAGACCCAGTACTTC.

This rearrangement joins TRBV2 to TRBJ1-4; D remains ambiguous. Germline values: CDR1 SNHLY, CDR2 FYNNEI. V dropped 4 bases and J dropped 8 bases, with 11 bases sitting between them. This CDR3 spans 13 amino acids. The CDR3 loop is CASSVSGREKLFF. CDR3 in DNA: TGTGCCAGCAGTGTCTCCGGAAGAGAAAAACTGTTTTTT.

Ten or more counts support this clonotype. The J gene is TRBJ1-1, the V gene TRBV15, with D perhaps TRBD1 (6 bases). The length of the CDR3 is 14 residues. From germline, CDR1 is LNHNV and CDR2 YYDKDF (reference sequence). The germline V and J ends were trimmed by 3 bases and 1 base, with 9 bases remaining between them. DNA of the CDR3: TGTGCCACCAGCAGGGACAGACAGAACACTGAAGCTTTCTTT. Its translation: CATSRDRQNTEAFF.

This clonotype has a count of ten or more. This chain uses TRBV4-2 with TRBJ2-3, with D perhaps TRBD2 (5 bases). V was pared by 4 bases and J by 2 bases, with 16 bases between. Germline-derived CDR1 and CDR2 are LGHNA and YNFKEQ. CDR3 length equals 16 residues. The CDR3 reads CASSPGTGIYTDTQYF. CDR3 sequence (DNA): TGTGCCAGCAGCCCAGGTACGGGGATATACACAGATACGCAGTATTTT.

This clonotype came up a few times. This chain uses TRBV3-1 with TRBJ2-5; a weak D match, TRBD2 (7 bases). V was clipped by 4 bases and J by 5 bases, with 20 bases between them. CDR3 length: 16 residues. Germline V gives CDR1 LGHDT, CDR2 YNNKEL (reference sequence). In DNA, the CDR3 is TGTGCCAGCAGCCCACTTAGGGGGGGGCGAGGGGAGACCCAGTACTTC. This gives the protein CASSPLRGGRGETQYF.

This clonotype was seen only a few times. The CDR3 is CASSFQGRGYGYGYTF. The CDR3 DNA is TGTGCCAGCAGTTTCCAGGGAAGAGGGTACGGCTATGGCTACACCTTC. The chain recombines TRBV6-5 with TRBJ1-2; D perhaps matches TRBD1 (5 bases). Germline loops: CDR1 MNHEY, CDR2 SVGAGI. V lost 4 bases and J 4 bases, leaving 19 bases between the germline ends. The CDR3 contains 16 residues.

The chain links TRBV7-9 to TRBJ1-4; 9 bases align to TRBD1. The CDR3 loop spans 15 amino acids. Germline values: CDR1 SEHNR, CDR2 FQNEAQ (reference sequence). V shed 5 bases, J shed 8 bases, and the junction held 9 bases outside the gene matches. As DNA, the CDR3 is TGTGCCAGCAGCCCCGGACAGGGGTTAGGCGAAAAACTGTTTTTT. It specifies CASSPGQGLGEKLFF.

This clonotype was found many times. The genes are TRBV4-2 and TRBJ2-7, with 8 nucleotides matching TRBD2. Trimming took 1 base from V and 7 from J; bases not matched to a gene: 12. There are 16 residues in the CDR3. Germline V gene data show CDR1 as LGHNA and CDR2 as YNFKEQ. The DNA of the CDR3 is TGTGCCAGCAGCCAAGTATCGCAGCGGGGGTCGGTAGAGCAGTACTTC. It specifies CASSQVSQRGSVEQYF.